The 28 T cell receptor beta chains given below trace back to one sample, sequenced in a study of blood T cell repertoires in COVID-19. Method: immunoSEQ multiplex PCR; TCRdb's copy keeps in-frame clones and lacks some. The sample gives some 150,000 clones, 84% of which show up once; roughly 8.9% is in the top ten. The sequenced sample was peripheral blood. All receptors come from a woman aged 50 to 60 with acute or convalescent COVID-19.

This chain connects TRBV2 to TRBJ1-5; TRBD1 might be the D (6 bases). The germline V gene has CDR1 SNHLY and CDR2 FYNNEI. V dropped 7 bases and J dropped 5 bases, with 12 bases sitting between them. This CDR3 has 13 residues. The CDR3 spells CASMQGYDQPQHF. The CDR3 bases are TGTGCCAGCATGCAGGGGTATGATCAGCCCCAGCATTTT.

This chain uses TRBV5-1 with TRBJ2-2; the match to TRBD1 covers 8 bases. From germline, CDR1 is SGHRS and CDR2 YFSETQ. Trimming cost V 0 bases and J 4 bases; bases outside gene matches: 5. This CDR3 contains 16 residues. CDR3 DNA: TGCGCCAGCAGCTTGGGGACAGGGCGGAGCACCGGGGAGCTGTTTTTT. The encoded protein is CASSLGTGRSTGELFF.

The genes are TRBV18 and TRBJ2-1; 8 bases map to TRBD1. Germline V CDR1 and CDR2: KGHSH, LQKENI. The junction had 7 bases not matched to a gene; V was cut back by 3 bases and J by 0 bases. This CDR3 contains 17 residues. The chain's CDR3 is CASSPSIGTGSYNEQFF. In DNA form, the CDR3 reads TGTGCCAGCTCACCCTCTATTGGGACAGGCTCCTACAATGAGCAGTTCTTC.

This chain joins TRBV18 and TRBJ1-2, with 9 bases fitting TRBD1. The CDR3 loop spans 12 amino acids. Per germline, CDR1 KGHSH and CDR2 LQKENI. The V and J ends lost 5 bases and 6 bases, in that order; junction bases with no gene match: 1. The CDR3 spells CASSGQGHGYTF. The CDR3 DNA sequence: TGTGCCAGCTCAGGACAGGGGCATGGCTACACCTTC.

The rearrangement joins TRBV30 to TRBJ1-2; tentative D call: TRBD1 (5 bases). Germline V gives CDR1 GTSNPN, CDR2 SVGIG (reference sequence). Trimming shortened V by 2 bases and J by 3 bases, and 7 bases separated the two germline ends. This CDR3 has 12 amino acids. This CDR3 is CAWSPRDYGYTF. CDR3 sequence (DNA): TGTGCCTGGAGTCCCAGGGACTATGGCTACACCTTC.

The chain has TRBV7-3 and TRBJ1-3; the D gene is possibly TRBD1 (6 bases). The CDR3 spans 13 residues. The germline V and J ends were trimmed by 5 bases and 4 bases, with 9 bases remaining between them. Germline CDR1 and CDR2: SGHTA and FQGTGA. The CDR3 nucleotides are TGTGCCAGCAGCCCGCAGGGGGGAAACACCATATATTTT. Residues: CASSPQGGNTIYF.

V is TRBV19 and J is TRBJ2-5; TRBD1 matches 12 bases. V lost 4 bases to trimming and J lost 3 bases; unmatched junction nucleotides: 3. Germline lookup yields CDR1 LNHDA and CDR2 SQIVND (reference sequence). The CDR3 extends over 15 amino acids. The CDR3 sequence is CASSRDRGRKETQYF. CDR3 nucleotide sequence: TGTGCCAGTAGTAGGGACAGGGGGCGGAAAGAGACCCAGTACTTC.

The gene calls are TRBV4-3 and TRBJ1-2; TRBD1 matches at 7 bases. CDR1 LGHNA and CDR2 YSLEER come from the germline V gene. V lost 3 bases to trimming and J lost 6 bases; unmatched junction nucleotides: 10. The CDR3 contains 15 residues. CDR3 in DNA: TGCGCCAGCAGCCAGGGGATGGGACAGATAGATGGCTACACCTTC. This gives the protein CASSQGMGQIDGYTF.

V gene TRBV7-2 combines with J gene TRBJ1-6; 10 nucleotides line up with TRBD1. The trim removed 5 bases at V and 0 bases at J, leaving 4 bases unmatched. CDR1 and CDR2 from the germline V gene are SGHTA and FQGNSA. The CDR3 is 17 amino acids. The CDR3 loop reads CASSTRDRGSYNSPLHF. CDR3 sequence (DNA): TGTGCCAGCAGCACCAGGGACAGGGGCTCCTATAATTCACCCCTCCACTTT.

V usage is TRBV4-2 and J usage is TRBJ2-5; TRBD2 matches at 11 bases. Germline CDR1 LGHNA, CDR2 YNFKEQ. There are 17 residues in the CDR3. The junction had 8 bases not matched to a gene; V was cut back by 1 base and J by 4 bases. This CDR3 is CASSQASGGSKRETQYF. The CDR3 DNA reads as TGTGCCAGCAGCCAAGCTAGCGGGGGGAGTAAGAGAGAGACCCAGTACTTC.

This chain links TRBV6-5 with TRBJ2-5; 9 positions agree with TRBD1. The J segment lost 4 bases and the V segment lost 0 bases, leaving 3 bases of the junction unmatched. The CDR3 contains 15 residues. Looked up from germline, CDR1 is MNHEY and CDR2 is SVGAGI. The CDR3 sequence is CASSYSTGGGETQYF. The CDR3 nucleotides read TGTGCCAGCAGTTACTCGACAGGGGGAGGAGAGACCCAGTACTTC.

The chain joins TRBV19 to TRBJ1-5, with unresolved D. Germline loops: CDR1 LNHDA, CDR2 SQIVND (reference sequence). The CDR3 runs to 13 residues. V lost 3 bases and J 6 bases, leaving 9 bases between the germline ends. CDR3 in amino acids: CASSMRVSQPQHF. CDR3 DNA: TGTGCCAGTAGTATGAGGGTAAGTCAGCCCCAGCATTTT.

This clone was seen once. The rearrangement joins TRBV28 to TRBJ1-5; maybe TRBD1 (5 bases). V dropped 8 bases and J dropped 3 bases, with 23 bases sitting between them. This CDR3 region has 17 residues. Germline CDR1 and CDR2: MDHEN and SYDVKM. This CDR3 is CASFTPIGTGHNQPQHF. Here the CDR3 DNA reads TGTGCCAGCTTTACACCGATAGGAACAGGACACAATCAGCCCCAGCATTTT.

The chain recombines TRBV2 with TRBJ2-3, with 10 bases fitting TRBD2. Germline V CDR1 and CDR2: SNHLY, FYNNEI. The V segment lost 6 bases and the J segment 1 base; nucleotides outside the gene matches: 7. This CDR3 is built from 16 residues. The CDR3 DNA sequence: TGTGCCAGCAGCGAACATGGGACTAGCGGCACAGATACGCAGTATTTT. It specifies CASSEHGTSGTDTQYF.

This sequence joins TRBV7-2 and TRBJ2-7; no reliable D call. V was clipped by 2 bases and J by 3 bases, with 8 bases between them. This CDR3 is 13 amino acids long. The V gene's germline CDR1 is SGHTA and CDR2 FQGNSA. The CDR3 reads CASSLSSGYEQYF. Written as DNA, the CDR3 is TGTGCCAGCAGCTTATCTTCGGGCTACGAGCAGTACTTC.

The chain uses TRBV4-2 and TRBJ2-5; TRBD2 aligns across 8 bases. Germline CDR1 LGHNA, CDR2 YNFKEQ. The CDR3 is made up of 17 amino acids. Losses at the gene ends were 0 bases for V and 4 bases for J; bases not matched to a gene: 10. The CDR3 DNA follows: TGTGCCAGCAGCCAAGATTTTGGAGCGGGGGAGGGAGAGACCCAGTACTTC. This codes for CASSQDFGAGEGETQYF.

This clone came up once. The V and J genes are TRBV15 and TRBJ1-5; no clear D. Germline V gene lookup returns CDR1 LNHNV and CDR2 YYDKDF (reference sequence). This CDR3 has 15 residues. The V end lost 1 base, the J end lost 6 bases, and 13 bases lay between the germline ends. The CDR3 nucleotides read TGTGCCACCAGCAGAGGCGGGGAGGGTGCTCAGCCCCAGCATTTT. It encodes CATSRGGEGAQPQHF.

The chain carries TRBV28 and TRBJ2-2; weak D call: TRBD2 (7 bases). The germline V and J ends were trimmed by 10 bases and 2 bases, with 35 bases remaining between them. The germline V gene has CDR1 MDHEN and CDR2 SYDVKM. This CDR3 has 21 residues. CDR3 in amino acids: CATSSRVFGGRSARNTGELFF. In nucleotides, the CDR3 is TGTGCCACTTCCTCCCGAGTATTCGGGGGGCGTAGCGCAAGAAACACCGGGGAGCTGTTTTTT.

The V and J genes are TRBV19 and TRBJ2-2; D uncertain. V lost 5 bases and J 0 bases, leaving 7 bases between the germline ends. CDR3 length equals 14 residues. Germline assignment: CDR1 LNHDA and CDR2 SQIVND (reference sequence). The CDR3 is CASSEAANTGELFF. CDR3 in DNA: TGTGCCAGTAGTGAGGCAGCGAACACCGGGGAGCTGTTTTTT.

V is TRBV15 and J is TRBJ2-2; D perhaps matches TRBD1 (6 bases). The CDR3 spans 15 residues. CDR1 is LNHNV and CDR2 is YYDKDF in the germline V gene (reference sequence). The V end lost 0 bases, the J end lost 6 bases, and 11 bases lay between the germline ends. CDR3 in DNA: TGTGCCACCAGCAGAGATCTAGCAGGGGCCGGGGAGCTGTTTTTT. Translated: CATSRDLAGAGELFF.

The V call is TRBV6-6, the J call TRBJ1-5, with D perhaps matching TRBD1 (6 bases). Looked up from germline, CDR1 is MNHNY and CDR2 is SVGAGI (reference sequence). The length of the CDR3 is 14 residues. Trimming shortened V by 4 bases and J by 4 bases, and 11 bases separated the two germline ends. This CDR3 is CASSWGPGNQPQHF. DNA for the CDR3: TGTGCCAGCAGTTGGGGGCCTGGTAATCAGCCCCAGCATTTT.

The table lists this clone with a few counts. This sequence joins TRBV11-2 and TRBJ2-7, with D uncertain. V lost 1 base and J 0 bases, leaving 7 bases between the germline ends. The CDR3 is 14 amino acids. Germline V gene data show CDR1 as SGHAT and CDR2 as FQNNGV. CDR3 sequence reads: CASSLVRSSYEQYF. CDR3 in DNA: TGTGCCAGCAGCTTAGTTCGGAGCTCCTACGAGCAGTACTTC.

V usage is TRBV6-5 and J usage is TRBJ1-4; D is perhaps TRBD1 (5 bases). Germline CDR1 reads MNHEY; CDR2 reads SVGAGI. This CDR3 contains 11 residues. Trimming cost V 8 bases and J 10 bases, with 11 bases left between them. The CDR3: CASYLGGKLFF. CDR3 nucleotide sequence: TGTGCCAGCTACCTCGGGGGAAAACTGTTTTTT.

The rearrangement joins TRBV6-6 to TRBJ1-6, with D unresolved. CDR3 size: 12 residues. V was pared by 6 bases and J by 7 bases, with 7 bases between. CDR1 is MNHNY and CDR2 is SVGAGI in the germline V gene (reference sequence). CDR3 DNA: TGTGCCAGCAGCCACAGCAATTCACCCCTCCACTTT. It yields the protein CASSHSNSPLHF.

This clone was seen only a few times. The chain joins TRBV4-2 to TRBJ1-3, with 7 bases matching TRBD1. The CDR3 is 17 residues long. Germline-derived CDR1 and CDR2 are LGHNA and YNFKEQ. V was clipped by 2 bases and J by 0 bases; unmatched bases: 7. CDR3 in amino acids: CASSQNPQGLSGNTIYF. DNA for the CDR3: TGTGCCAGCAGCCAAAATCCACAGGGGCTCTCTGGAAACACCATATATTTT.

The J gene is TRBJ2-1, the V gene TRBV5-4; 7 nucleotides agree with TRBD2. The CDR3 is 16 amino acids. V shed 1 base and J 6 bases; nucleotides not matched to a gene: 10. CDR1 is SGHNT, CDR2 YYREEE, per germline (reference sequence). CDR3 in DNA: TGTGCCAGCAGCTTGAGCGGGACCTCGACCGGCAATGAGCAGTTCTTC. Amino acid sequence: CASSLSGTSTGNEQFF.

This rearrangement joins TRBV19 to TRBJ1-3; D is uncertain. CDR3 length equals 14 residues. V was cut by 8 bases and J by 2 bases, with 13 bases left in between. The germline V gene has CDR1 LNHDA and CDR2 SQIVND (reference sequence). The DNA of the CDR3 is TGTGCCAGTTCGAACGGGGTAGCTGGAAACACCATATATTTT. It encodes CASSNGVAGNTIYF.

This clone was seen a handful of times. The gene calls are TRBV25-1 and TRBJ2-7, with D hard to call. Trimming removed 0 bases from V and 2 bases from J, with 8 bases in between. Germline CDR1 is MGHDK and CDR2 is SYGVNS. The CDR3 totals 14 residues. The DNA of the CDR3 is TGTGCCAGCAGTGAATATACACCTCCCTACGAGCAGTACTTC. It specifies CASSEYTPPYEQYF.